A single TCR beta chain is shown here with its context. This sample stems from a study of cytomegalovirus exposure and HLA in healthy donors. Sequenced by immunoSEQ multiplex PCR; TCRdb stores in-frame clones only, minus some. This table has about 89,000 clones, roughly 83% appearing once. The CDR3 loop spans 15 amino acids. Germline assignment: CDR1 SGHVS and CDR2 FQNEAQ. Trimming stripped 1 base from V and 9 bases from J, with 13 bases between. Specimen: PBMCs. The source is a woman aged 18-29 years in good health and CMV-seropositive. The chain has TRBV7-8 and TRBJ1-6; D is perhaps TRBD1 (5 bases). Written as DNA, the CDR3 is TGTGCCAGCAGCTTAGAAGGGGCGTCTGGTTCACCCCTCCACTTT. Its translation: CASSLEGASGSPLHF.